This paragraph covers one T cell receptor (beta chain) sequence. It lacks a known antigen. Within one base of it there is no much larger clone, and no base qualities were kept. CD8 naive samples were CD45RO-negative cells positively selected for CCR7, giving a CD45RA+CCR7+ population that excluded TemRA cells. The donors were healthy, HIV-negative adults who had no recently reported acute infections or vaccinations. Only Caucasian adults living in Nashville, Tennessee, USA were represented among the donors. Blood was obtained by leukapheresis, after which PBMCs were separated by Ficoll-Histopaque density gradient centrifugation and cryopreserved in liquid nitrogen vapor phase. Analytical flow cytometry was used to check the purity and quantity of every magnetically sorted T cell population. Each sorted fraction had its genomic DNA isolated and then quantified by UV absorbance on a Nanodrop 2000c.

The CDR3 covers 14 residues, taking in both the cysteine and the phenylalanine. Kept here is only the CDR3 DNA, which spans 42 bases and is read in frame from base 1. According to the germline V gene (reference sequence), CDR1 reads MNHEY and CDR2 reads SMNVEV. V ends up 7 bases short and J 4 bases short, with an unmatched junction base count of 7. The data stem from a study of shared clonotypes between healthy human individuals (TCRdb year 2020). For the study in its entirety: The cohort comprised two women and a few men aged 18 to 49 years. For each donor, CD4 naive and CD4 memory were each run on three plates, CD8 naive on two plates, and CD8 memory on one plate. The study deeply sequenced blood TCR repertoires of about five healthy adults to estimate repertoire size and the extent of clonotype sharing between individuals. To increase sequencing depth and limit assay-specific biases, different laboratories used diverse techniques to prepare libraries and sequence TCR repertoires. Each donor's leukapheresis produced roughly between about 0.85 and 10 billion PBMCs. General findings and caveats noted by the study authors: When four donors were compared, the shared fraction of clonotypes was about 5% for naive CD4, 3.5% to 4% for naive CD8, about 2.5% for memory CD4, and 0.4% for memory CD8. Sampling was limited to blood, and TCR repertoires in tissue likely differ from TCR repertoires in blood. Clonotypes shared by all four sorted-subset donors showed higher generation probabilities than non-shared clonotypes. Even with the large sequencing depth, rarefaction of the sorted-subset datasets indicated that sequencing was incomplete. The genetic and exposure-history diversity represented was limited by the small number of donors. Naive subsets generally had larger estimated clonotype richness than memory subsets. Based on pairwise subsampling, the degree of clonotype sharing among donors was expected to be affected by sequencing depth.

TCR CDR3 regions were amplified from genomic DNA by multiplex PCR using the deep immunoSEQ assay. For each cell subset, the extracted genomic DNA was distributed evenly across all wells of several immunoSEQ 96-well plates, and each plate served as one replicate. For sorted subsets, each replicate PCR was loaded with 200 ng genomic DNA, equivalent to some 31,000 T cell genomes. The purified libraries were quantified using a Qubit 3.0 fluorometer, sized with a Bioanalyzer 2100, and then quantified again using the KAPA Library Quantification kit. Each immunoSEQ 96-well plate was sequenced on its own single-read 150-cycle Illumina NextSeq 550 flow cell. The original pipeline was this. Because the immunoSEQ output held only junctional sequences and lacked quality scores, the filtering could not match the filtering applied to full-length reads. Sequences were annotated with PyIR, a Python wrapper for IgBLAST v1.9, using IMGT germline references to assign V/J genes and CDR3. Reads were removed for weak V/J assignments (E-value above 1e-6), missing CDR3, stop codons, out-of-frame junctions, or ambiguous translated residues. A V3J clonotype was defined by an identical inferred V gene, J gene, and CDR3 amino acid sequence. Percentage overlap between repertoires was computed as shared unique clonotypes divided by the size of the smaller repertoire. RTK rarefaction, the Chao1 estimator, and Recon v2.1 estimates of unobserved clonotypes were used to assess repertoire richness. Generation probabilities were computed with OLGA for all TCRbeta clonotypes obtained by the gDNA method from a handful of donors. As stored in TCRdb, this immuneACCESS dataset retains in-frame rearrangements with V and J assigned. A fraction of the clones does not appear; measured against another copy, unresolved V genes explain less than half of the discrepancy, and the remainder lacks a known reason. V, J and clone size are taken as reported in that table, and D and trimming were inferred from the DNA itself. Here the sample has around 1.9 million clones; 85% to 95% occur a single time. In total, the top ten clones hold approximately 1.7% of the sample.

Sequencing used naive CD8+ T cells from PBMCs. The cell subset or site label here, explained by the study, means: CD45RA+CCR7+. The V and J genes are TRBV27 and TRBJ2-1, with 7 middle bases fitting TRBD2. This TCR was recovered from a man younger than 35 in good health. Some clones in this sample may be carry-over from other donors' samples. The nucleotide sequence reads TGTGCCAGCACCGAAGCGGGACTATACAATGAGCAGTTCTTC. Its translation is CASTEAGLYNEQFF.